What follows is one T cell receptor beta chain and its context. The antigen remains unidentified. Germline V gene sequence: CDR1 LGHNT, CDR2 FRNRAP. V lost 1 base and J 7 bases, leaving 10 bases between the germline ends. This CDR3 has 13 amino acids. This specimen belongs to a study of identical twins. Study findings and constraints: In cord blood, abundant beta clonotypes had fewer insertions; memory showed no trend. Findings came from cross-sectional statistics, without long-term follow-up of donors.

TCRdb called the 5' RACE reads again in MiXCR, with one record for every CDR3 protein. The table has under 400,000 distinct CDR3 sequences, 8.5% to 10% seen once. This receptor was identified in a woman aged 50 to 60 in good health. The sample was naive T cells sorted from blood. This chain links TRBV12-5 with TRBJ1-1, with D hard to call. The CDR3 protein is CASGLGVVGEAFF. CDR3 bases: TGTGCTAGTGGTTTGGGGGTCGTAGGTGAAGCTTTCTTT.